The source of this T cell receptor beta chain is a study of T cells expressing NK-cell markers. Study background: The authors derived TCR beta repertoires from sorted CD3+CD56+NKG2C+, CD3+CD56+NKG2C- and CD3+CD56-NKG2C+ T cells. Among eight sequenced donors, seven carried HCMV seropositivity while one was seronegative.

General observations from the study: The share of CD8+ T cells held by dominant NKG2C+ clonotypes was about 1.0-7.5% in 5 or 6 donors. The same clonotypes also predominated in the CD3+CD56-NKG2C+ fraction of a handful of donors.

Remarks on this clonotype: The antigen is not known.

The germline V gene has CDR1 MDHEN and CDR2 SYDVKM. The CDR3 is 13 residues long. Reprocessing the 5' RACE reads, TCRdb reports a single entry for every CDR3 protein and omits DNA. This listing includes about 140,000 distinct CDR3 sequences. The source material was blood T cells: a sorted CD56 or NKG2C T cell subset, CD4+ or CD8+ T cells, or bulk PBMC T cells (not recorded which). The TCR sequence derives from a young man in good health. This rearrangement joins TRBV28 to TRBJ2-7; the TRBD1 assignment by TCRdb is unverifiable without DNA. CDR3 residues: CASSNRQGYEQYF.